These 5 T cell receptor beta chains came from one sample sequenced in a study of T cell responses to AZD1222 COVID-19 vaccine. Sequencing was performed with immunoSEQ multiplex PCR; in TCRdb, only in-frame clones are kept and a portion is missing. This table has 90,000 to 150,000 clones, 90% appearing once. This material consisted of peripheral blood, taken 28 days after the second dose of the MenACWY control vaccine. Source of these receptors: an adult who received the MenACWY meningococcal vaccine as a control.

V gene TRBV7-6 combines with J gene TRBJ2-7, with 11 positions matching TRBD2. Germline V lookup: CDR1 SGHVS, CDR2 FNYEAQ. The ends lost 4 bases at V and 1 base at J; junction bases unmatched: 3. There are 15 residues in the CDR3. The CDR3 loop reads CASSWGTSGSYEQYF. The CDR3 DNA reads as TGTGCCAGCAGCTGGGGGACTAGCGGTTCCTACGAGCAGTACTTC. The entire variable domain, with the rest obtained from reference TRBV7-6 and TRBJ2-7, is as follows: GAGVSQSPRYKVTKRGQDVALRCDPISGHVSLYWYRQALGQGPEFLTYFNYEAQQDKSGLPNDRFSAERPEGSISTLTIQRTEQRDSAMYRCASSWGTSGSYEQYFGPGTRLTVT.

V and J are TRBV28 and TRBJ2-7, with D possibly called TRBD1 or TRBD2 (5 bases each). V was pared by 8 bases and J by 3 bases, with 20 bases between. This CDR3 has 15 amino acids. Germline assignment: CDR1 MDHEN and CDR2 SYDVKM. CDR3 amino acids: CASSPGGDSSYEQYV. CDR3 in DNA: TGTGCCAGCTCTCCTGGGGGAGACAGCAGCTACGAGCAGTACGTC.

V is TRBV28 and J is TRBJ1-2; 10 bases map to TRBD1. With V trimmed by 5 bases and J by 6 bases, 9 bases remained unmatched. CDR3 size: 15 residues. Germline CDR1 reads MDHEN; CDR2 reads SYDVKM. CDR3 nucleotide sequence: TGTGCCAGCAGTCCCCCCTGGGGGACAGGGGATGGCTACACCTTC. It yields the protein CASSPPWGTGDGYTF.

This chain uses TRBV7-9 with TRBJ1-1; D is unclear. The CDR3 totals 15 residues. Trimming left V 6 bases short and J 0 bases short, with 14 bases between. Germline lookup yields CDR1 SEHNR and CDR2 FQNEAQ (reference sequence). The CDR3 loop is CASSPEGGLNTEAFF. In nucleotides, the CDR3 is TGTGCCAGCAGTCCGGAGGGAGGGCTGAACACTGAAGCTTTCTTT.

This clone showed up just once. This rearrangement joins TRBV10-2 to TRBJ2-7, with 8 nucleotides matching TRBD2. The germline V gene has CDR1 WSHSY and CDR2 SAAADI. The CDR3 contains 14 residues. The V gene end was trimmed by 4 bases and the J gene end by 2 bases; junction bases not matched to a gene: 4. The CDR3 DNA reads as TGCGCCAGCAGTGGACTAGCGAGCCCCTACGAGCAGTACTTC. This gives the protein CASSGLASPYEQYF.